This T cell receptor (beta chain) was found in a study of cytomegalovirus exposure and HLA in healthy donors. Here immunoSEQ multiplex PCR was the method, and the copy in TCRdb shows in-frame clones only, minus some. The data hold some 260,000 clones, with roughly 87% observed a single time. Findings and caveats of the study: Subsequent analysis of the approximately 120 validation repertoires found a tendency for first-cohort TCR clusters to co-occur. Most TCR sequences were uncommon, yet certain public TCRs appeared in many donors. Cytomegalovirus-associated TCR beta chains were listed, numbering approximately 150. In vitro work confirmed that three CMV-associated chains recognize CMV antigens.

This CDR3 is built from 17 residues. V gave up 2 bases and J gave up 1 base, with 16 bases separating them. Per the germline V gene, CDR1 is SGHTA and CDR2 is FQGNSA. Concerning this clone itself: Its antigen is as yet unknown.

The source material was PBMCs. The clonotype was recovered from a man younger than 35 in good health and CMV-seropositive. The chain combines TRBV7-2 with TRBJ2-3, with D perhaps TRBD1 (5 bases). CDR3 coding DNA: TGTGCCAGCAGCTTATATGTCACGGTAGGGGGCACAGATACGCAGTATTTT. Encoded protein: CASSLYVTVGGTDTQYF.